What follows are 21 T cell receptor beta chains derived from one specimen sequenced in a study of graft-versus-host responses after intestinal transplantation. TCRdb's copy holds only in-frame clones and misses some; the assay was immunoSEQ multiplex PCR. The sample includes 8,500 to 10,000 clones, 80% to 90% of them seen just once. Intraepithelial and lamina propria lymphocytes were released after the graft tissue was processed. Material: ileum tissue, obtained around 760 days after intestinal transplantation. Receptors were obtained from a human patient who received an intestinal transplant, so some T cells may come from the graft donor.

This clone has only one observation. The CDR3 coding sequence is TGCGCCAGCAGCTTTTACGCCCCGGGACAAGAGACCCAGTACTTC. Its protein product is CASSFYAPGQETQYF. The chain recombines TRBV5-1 with TRBJ2-5, with D possibly matching TRBD2 (5 bases). V was pared by 2 bases and J by 2 bases, with 13 bases between. The germline CDR1 and CDR2 sequences are SGHRS and YFSETQ. This CDR3 is 15 amino acids long.

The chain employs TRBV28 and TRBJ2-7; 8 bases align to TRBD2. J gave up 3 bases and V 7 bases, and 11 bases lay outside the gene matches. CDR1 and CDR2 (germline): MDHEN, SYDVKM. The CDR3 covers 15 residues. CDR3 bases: TGTGCCAGCATCGGCGGGGGGCAGGTCGTCTACGAGCAGTACTTC. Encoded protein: CASIGGGQVVYEQYF. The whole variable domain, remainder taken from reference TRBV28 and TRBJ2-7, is DVKVTQSSRYLVKRTGEKVFLECVQDMDHENMFWYRQDPGLGLRLIYFSYDVKMKEKGDIPEGYSVSREKKERFSLILESASTNQTSMYLCASIGGGQVVYEQYFGPGTRLTVT.

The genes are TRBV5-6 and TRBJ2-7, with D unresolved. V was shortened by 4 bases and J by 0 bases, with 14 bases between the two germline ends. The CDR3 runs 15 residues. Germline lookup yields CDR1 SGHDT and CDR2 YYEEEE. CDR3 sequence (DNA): TGTGCCAGCAGCCCAGGACCCGGAAGCTCCTACGAGCAGTACTTC. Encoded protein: CASSPGPGSSYEQYF. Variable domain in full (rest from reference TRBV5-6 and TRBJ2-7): DAGVTQSPTHLIKTRGQQVTLRCSPKSGHDTVSWYQQALGQGPQFIFQYYEEEERQRGNFPDRFSGHQFPNYSSELNVNALLLGDSALYLCASSPGPGSSYEQYFGPGTRLTVT.

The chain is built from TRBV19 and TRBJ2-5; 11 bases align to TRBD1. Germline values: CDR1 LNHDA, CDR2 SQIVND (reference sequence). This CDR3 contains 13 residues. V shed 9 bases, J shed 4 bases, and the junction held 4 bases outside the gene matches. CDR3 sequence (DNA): TGTGCCAGCCGGGACAGGGGGGGAGAGACCCAGTACTTC. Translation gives CASRDRGGETQYF.

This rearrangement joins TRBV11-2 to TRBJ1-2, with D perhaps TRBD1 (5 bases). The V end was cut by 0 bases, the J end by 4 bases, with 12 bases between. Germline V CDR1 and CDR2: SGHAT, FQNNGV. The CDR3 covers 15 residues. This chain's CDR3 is CASSLDGAWFYGYTF. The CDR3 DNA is TGTGCCAGCAGCTTAGATGGGGCCTGGTTCTATGGCTACACCTTC.

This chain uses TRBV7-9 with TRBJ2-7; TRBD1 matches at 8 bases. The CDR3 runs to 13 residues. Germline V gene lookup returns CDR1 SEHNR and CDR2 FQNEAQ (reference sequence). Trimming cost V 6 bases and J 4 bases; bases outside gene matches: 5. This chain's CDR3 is CASSRTGPYEQYF. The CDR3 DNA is TGTGCCAGCAGTCGGACAGGGCCATACGAGCAGTACTTC. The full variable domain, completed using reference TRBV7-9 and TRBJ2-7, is DTGVSQNPRHKITKRGQNVTFRCDPISEHNRLYWYRQTLGQGPEFLTYFQNEAQLEKSRLLSDRFSAERPKGSFSTLEIQRTEQGDSAMYLCASSRTGPYEQYFGPGTRLTVT.

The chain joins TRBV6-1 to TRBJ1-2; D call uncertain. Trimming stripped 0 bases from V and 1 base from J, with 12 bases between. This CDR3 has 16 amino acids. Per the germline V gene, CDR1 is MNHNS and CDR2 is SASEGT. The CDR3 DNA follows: TGTGCCAGCAGTGAAGCGGGCAGAAATGGTAACTATGGCTACACCTTC. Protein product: CASSEAGRNGNYGYTF.

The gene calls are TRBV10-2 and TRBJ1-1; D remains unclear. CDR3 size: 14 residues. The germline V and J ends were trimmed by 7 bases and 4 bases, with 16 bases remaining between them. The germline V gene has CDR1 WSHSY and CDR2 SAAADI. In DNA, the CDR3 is TGCGCCAGCATGGGAAGCCTTGCCGGCACTGAAGCTTTCTTT. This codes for CASMGSLAGTEAFF.

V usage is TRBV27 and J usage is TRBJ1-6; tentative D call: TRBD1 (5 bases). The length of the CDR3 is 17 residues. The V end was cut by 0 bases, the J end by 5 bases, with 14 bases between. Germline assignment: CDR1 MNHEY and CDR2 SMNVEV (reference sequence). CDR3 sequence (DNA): TGTGCCAGCAGTTTATCAAGGGGTGGTGCAAATAATTCACCCCTCCACTTT. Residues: CASSLSRGGANNSPLHF.

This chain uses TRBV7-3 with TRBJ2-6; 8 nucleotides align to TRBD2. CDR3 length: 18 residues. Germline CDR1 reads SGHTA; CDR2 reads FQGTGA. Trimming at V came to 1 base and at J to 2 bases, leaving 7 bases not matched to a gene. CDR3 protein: CASSLKGRGATGANVLTF. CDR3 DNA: TGTGCCAGCAGCTTAAAAGGGCGGGGGGCAACTGGGGCCAACGTCCTGACTTTC. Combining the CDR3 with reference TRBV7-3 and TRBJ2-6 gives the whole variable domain GAGVSQTPSNKVTEKGKYVELRCDPISGHTALYWYRQSLGQGPEFLIYFQGTGAADDSGLPNDRFFAVRPEGSVSTLKIQRTERGDSAVYLCASSLKGRGATGANVLTFGAGSRLTVL.

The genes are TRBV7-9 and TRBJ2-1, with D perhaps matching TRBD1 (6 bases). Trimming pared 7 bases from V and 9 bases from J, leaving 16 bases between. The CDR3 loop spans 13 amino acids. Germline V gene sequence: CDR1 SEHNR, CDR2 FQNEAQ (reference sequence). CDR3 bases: TGTGCCAGCACTTCGGCAGGGGACGGTGAGCAGTTCTTC. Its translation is CASTSAGDGEQFF.

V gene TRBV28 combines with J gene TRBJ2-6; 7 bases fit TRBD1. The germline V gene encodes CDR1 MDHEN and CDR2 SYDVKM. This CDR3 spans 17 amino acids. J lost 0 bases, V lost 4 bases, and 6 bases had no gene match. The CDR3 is CASSYGQDLSGANVLTF. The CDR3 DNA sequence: TGTGCCAGCAGTTACGGACAGGACCTCTCTGGGGCCAACGTCCTGACTTTC.

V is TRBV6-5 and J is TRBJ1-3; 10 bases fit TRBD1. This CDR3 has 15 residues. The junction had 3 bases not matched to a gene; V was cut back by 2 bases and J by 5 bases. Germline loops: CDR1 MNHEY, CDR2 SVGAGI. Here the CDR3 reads CASSYRQGARNTIYF. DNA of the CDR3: TGTGCCAGCAGTTACAGACAGGGGGCTAGAAACACCATATATTTT.

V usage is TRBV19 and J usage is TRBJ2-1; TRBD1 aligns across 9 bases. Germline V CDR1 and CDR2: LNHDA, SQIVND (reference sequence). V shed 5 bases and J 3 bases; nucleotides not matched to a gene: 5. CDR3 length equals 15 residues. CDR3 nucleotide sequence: TGTGCCAGTAGTTGGGGGGGACAGGGCTACAATGAGCAGTTCTTC. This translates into CASSWGGQGYNEQFF.

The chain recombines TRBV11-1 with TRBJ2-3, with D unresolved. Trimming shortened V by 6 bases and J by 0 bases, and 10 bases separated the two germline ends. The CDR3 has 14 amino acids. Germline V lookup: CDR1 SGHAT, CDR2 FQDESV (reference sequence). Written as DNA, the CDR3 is TGTGCCAGCAGTCGGGTGCTTAGCACAGATACGCAGTATTTT. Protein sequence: CASSRVLSTDTQYF.

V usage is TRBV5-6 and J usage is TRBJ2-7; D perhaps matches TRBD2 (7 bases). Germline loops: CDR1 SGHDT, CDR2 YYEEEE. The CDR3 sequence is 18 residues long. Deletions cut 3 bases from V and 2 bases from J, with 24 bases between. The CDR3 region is CASSSSGGAGVPTYEQYF. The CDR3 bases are TGTGCCAGCAGCTCCTCTGGGGGGGCGGGAGTCCCTACCTACGAGCAGTACTTC.

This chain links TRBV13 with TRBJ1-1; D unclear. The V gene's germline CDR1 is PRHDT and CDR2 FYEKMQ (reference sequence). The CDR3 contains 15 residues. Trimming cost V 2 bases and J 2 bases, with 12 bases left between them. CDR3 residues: CASSLSLGLNTEAFF. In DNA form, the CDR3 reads TGTGCCAGCAGCTTATCCCTGGGCCTCAACACTGAAGCTTTCTTT.

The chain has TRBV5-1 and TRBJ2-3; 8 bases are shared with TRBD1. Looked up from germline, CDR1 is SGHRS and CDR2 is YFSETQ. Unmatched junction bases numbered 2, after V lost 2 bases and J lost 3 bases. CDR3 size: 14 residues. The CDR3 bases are TGCGCCAGCAGCTTCCGGGACAGGACAGATACGCAGTATTTT. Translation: CASSFRDRTDTQYF. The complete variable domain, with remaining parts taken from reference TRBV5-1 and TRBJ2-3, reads KAGVTQTPRYLIKTRGQQVTLSCSPISGHRSVSWYQQTPGQGLQFLFEYFSETQRNKGNFPGRFSGRQFSNSRSEMNVSTLELGDSALYLCASSFRDRTDTQYFGPGTRLTVL.

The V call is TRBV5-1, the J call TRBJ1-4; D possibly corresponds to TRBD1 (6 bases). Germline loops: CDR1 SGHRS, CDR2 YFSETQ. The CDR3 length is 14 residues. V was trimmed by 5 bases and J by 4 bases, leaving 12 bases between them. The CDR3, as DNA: TGCGCCAGCAGGTTCAGGGGCGATAATGAAAAACTGTTTTTT. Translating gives CASRFRGDNEKLFF.

As DNA, the CDR3 is TGTGCCAGCAGCTTATTTAGCGGGAGCACAGATACGCAGTATTTT. It specifies CASSLFSGSTDTQYF. This chain joins TRBV7-3 and TRBJ2-3; 7 nucleotides line up with TRBD2. CDR1 is SGHTA, CDR2 FQGTGA, per germline. Germline trimming cut 2 bases from V and 0 bases from J; bases unmatched to any gene: 2. The CDR3 is 15 residues long.

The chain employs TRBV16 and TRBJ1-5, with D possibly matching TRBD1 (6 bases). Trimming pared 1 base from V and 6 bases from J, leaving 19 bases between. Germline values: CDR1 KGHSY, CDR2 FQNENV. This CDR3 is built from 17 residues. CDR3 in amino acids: CASSQLGGARARQPQHF. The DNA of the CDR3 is TGTGCCAGCAGCCAATTGGGGGGGGCGCGAGCTCGTCAGCCCCAGCATTTT.